This is a list of T cell receptor beta chains from one sample in a study of shared clonotypes between healthy human individuals. Only in-frame clones appear in the TCRdb table, and some are missing; sequencing was by immunoSEQ multiplex PCR. The sample has approximately 480,000 clones, roughly 79% seen once; the top ten hold 9.5% to 15%. Sequencing was carried out using PBMCs. The receptors originated from a woman in her thirties or forties in good health. Some clones in this sample may be carry-over from other donors' samples. The CDR3 runs from the conserved cysteine through the conserved F or W. A D gene is named only where the DNA matches it firmly. The size of a clone is reported for some rows only, either as once, few or many, or as a class for expanded clones.

clone_size: .
j_call: TRBJ1-2
d_call: .
v_call: TRBV7-2
cdr3_nt: TGTGCCAGCAGCTTGTTTTACGGCAGAAACTATGGCTACACCTTC
cdr3_aa: CASSLFYGRNYGYTF

clone_size: .
j_call: TRBJ1-1
d_call: .
v_call: TRBV29-1
cdr3_nt: TGCAGCGTTGGCAGGGCGAGGACTGAAGCTTTCTTT
cdr3_aa: CSVGRARTEAFF

clone_size: .
j_call: TRBJ2-1
d_call: TRBD2
v_call: TRBV7-2
cdr3_nt: TGTGCCAGCAGCAGCGCTAGCGGGATAGACAATGAGCAGTTCTTC
cdr3_aa: CASSSASGIDNEQFF

clone_size: .
j_call: TRBJ1-2
d_call: .
v_call: TRBV28
cdr3_nt: TGTGCCAGCAGTTTATACGGGCATCACGGGACATCTGATGGCTACACCTTC
cdr3_aa: CASSLYGHHGTSDGYTF

clone_size: .
j_call: TRBJ2-5
d_call: .
v_call: TRBV6-1
cdr3_nt: TGTGCCAGCAGTCGCGAATCCGAGACCCAGTACTTC
cdr3_aa: CASSRESETQYF

clone_size: .
j_call: TRBJ2-2
d_call: .
v_call: TRBV6-1
cdr3_nt: TGTGCCAGCAGTGGGGGAGTAGCTGAGGGGACCGGGGAGCTGTTTTTT
cdr3_aa: CASSGGVAEGTGELFF

clone_size: .
j_call: TRBJ1-2
d_call: .
v_call: TRBV11-2
cdr3_nt: TGTGCCAGCAGCTTCCGGGCCCTCCGGGCCGGCTACACCTTC
cdr3_aa: CASSFRALRAGYTF

clone_size: .
j_call: TRBJ1-2
d_call: .
v_call: TRBV10-3
cdr3_nt: TGTGCCAGCAACTACAGGGAACACTATGGCTACACCTTC
cdr3_aa: CASNYREHYGYTF

clone_size: .
j_call: TRBJ1-1
d_call: .
v_call: TRBV6-1
cdr3_nt: TGTGCCAGCAATAAAAAGGGAGGGTTGGCTTTCTTT
cdr3_aa: CASNKKGGLAFF

clone_size: .
j_call: TRBJ2-1
d_call: .
v_call: TRBV6-1
cdr3_nt: TGTGCCAGCAGTGCCCGACAGGTGAGCTCCTACAATGAGCAGTTCTTC
cdr3_aa: CASSARQVSSYNEQFF

clone_size: .
j_call: TRBJ2-3
d_call: TRBD2
v_call: TRBV7-6
cdr3_nt: TGTGCCAGCAGCCGGGGAGGGATCACAGATACGCAGTATTTT
cdr3_aa: CASSRGGITDTQYF

clone_size: once
j_call: TRBJ2-5
d_call: TRBD1
v_call: TRBV5-6
cdr3_nt: TGTGCCAGCAGCTCCCCCGGGACAGGGGATTGGACCCAGTACTTC
cdr3_aa: CASSSPGTGDWTQYF

clone_size: few
j_call: TRBJ2-2
d_call: .
v_call: TRBV29-1
cdr3_nt: TGCAGCTCCCCTAAGGGCCGGTTCACCGGGGAGCTGTTTTTT
cdr3_aa: CSSPKGRFTGELFF

clone_size: .
j_call: TRBJ2-7
d_call: .
v_call: TRBV7-9
cdr3_nt: TGTGCCAGCAGCTTAATAGTATCCTACGAGCAGTACTTC
cdr3_aa: CASSLIVSYEQYF

clone_size: .
j_call: TRBJ2-3
d_call: .
v_call: TRBV29-1
cdr3_nt: TGCAGCGTCCACCCCAGCGCTAGCACAGATACGCAGTATTTT
cdr3_aa: CSVHPSASTDTQYF

clone_size: .
j_call: TRBJ2-1
d_call: .
v_call: TRBV28
cdr3_nt: TGTGCCAGCACAGGGGTGGGGGAGCATGAGCAGTTCTTC
cdr3_aa: CASTGVGEHEQFF

clone_size: few
j_call: TRBJ2-3
d_call: TRBD2
v_call: TRBV7-8
cdr3_nt: TGTGCCAGCAGTACCCCCAGAGGTGGCGGGAGGGCCAGGGATACGCAGTATTTT
cdr3_aa: CASSTPRGGGRARDTQYF

clone_size: .
j_call: TRBJ2-7
d_call: .
v_call: TRBV5-8
cdr3_nt: TGTGCCAGCAGCGAGGACCTCTACGAGCAGTACTTC
cdr3_aa: CASSEDLYEQYF

clone_size: .
j_call: TRBJ2-6
d_call: TRBD1
v_call: TRBV9
cdr3_nt: TGTGCCAGCAGCGCTTCCGGGACAGCGTACTCTGGGGCCAACGTCCTGACTTTC
cdr3_aa: CASSASGTAYSGANVLTF

clone_size: .
j_call: TRBJ2-1
d_call: TRBD2
v_call: TRBV9
cdr3_nt: TGTGCCAGCAGCGTAGCTACGAGCGGGAGGGCCGGGGATGAGCAGTTCTTC
cdr3_aa: CASSVATSGRAGDEQFF

clone_size: .
j_call: TRBJ1-5
d_call: TRBD1
v_call: TRBV19
cdr3_nt: TGTGCCAGTAGTCCGGGACAGGGGGCTTATCAGCCCCAGCATTTT
cdr3_aa: CASSPGQGAYQPQHF

clone_size: .
j_call: TRBJ1-1
d_call: TRBD1
v_call: TRBV7-3
cdr3_nt: TGTGCCAGCAGCTTAACTCCCGGGACAGCGAACACTGAAGCTTTCTTT
cdr3_aa: CASSLTPGTANTEAFF

clone_size: .
j_call: TRBJ2-5
d_call: TRBD1
v_call: TRBV11-2
cdr3_nt: TGTGCCAGCAGCCACTCCCGGGACAGGCAACAAGAGACCCAGTACTTC
cdr3_aa: CASSHSRDRQQETQYF

clone_size: .
j_call: TRBJ1-3
d_call: .
v_call: TRBV2
cdr3_nt: TGTGCCAGCAGTGAAGAAGGCAACATCGGAAACACCATATATTTT
cdr3_aa: CASSEEGNIGNTIYF

clone_size: .
j_call: TRBJ2-7
d_call: .
v_call: TRBV29-1
cdr3_nt: TGCAGCGGACTTGATTCCCCCTACGAGCAGTACTTC
cdr3_aa: CSGLDSPYEQYF

clone_size: .
j_call: TRBJ2-5
d_call: .
v_call: TRBV2
cdr3_nt: TGTGCCAGCAGTGAGCTGTTAGCCCAAGAGACCCAGTACTTC
cdr3_aa: CASSELLAQETQYF

clone_size: .
j_call: TRBJ1-2
d_call: .
v_call: TRBV6-4
cdr3_nt: TGTGCCAGCAGTGAGATACCGGGGACGCGTTATGGCTACACCTTC
cdr3_aa: CASSEIPGTRYGYTF

clone_size: .
j_call: TRBJ2-6
d_call: TRBD1
v_call: TRBV18
cdr3_nt: TGTGCCAGTAAAGGGGGCTGGTCTGGGGCCAACGTCCTGACTTTC
cdr3_aa: CASKGGWSGANVLTF

clone_size: .
j_call: TRBJ2-3
d_call: TRBD2
v_call: TRBV19
cdr3_nt: TGTGCCAGTAGTTCTACGCGGGGGACAGATACGCAGTATTTT
cdr3_aa: CASSSTRGTDTQYF

clone_size: many
j_call: TRBJ2-7
d_call: TRBD2
v_call: TRBV6-6
cdr3_nt: TGTGCCAGCAGTTATTCGCCTAGCGGGAACTACGAGCAGTACTTC
cdr3_aa: CASSYSPSGNYEQYF

clone_size: .
j_call: TRBJ1-5
d_call: .
v_call: TRBV5-1
cdr3_nt: TGCGCCAGCAGCCCGGGCGCGAATAGCAATCAGCCCCAGCATTTT
cdr3_aa: CASSPGANSNQPQHF

clone_size: .
j_call: TRBJ2-1
d_call: TRBD2
v_call: TRBV5-1
cdr3_nt: TGCGCCAGCAGCCAAAGGACTAGCGGGTACAATGAGCAGTTCTTC
cdr3_aa: CASSQRTSGYNEQFF

clone_size: .
j_call: TRBJ2-2
d_call: .
v_call: TRBV7-9
cdr3_nt: TGTGCCAGCAGCCACGGACCCGGGGCCGGGGAGCTGTTTTTT
cdr3_aa: CASSHGPGAGELFF

clone_size: .
j_call: TRBJ2-3
d_call: TRBD2
v_call: TRBV27
cdr3_nt: TGTGCCAGCAGTTTAGGATTTGGACTAGCGGGAGGGGTCACAGATACGCAGTATTTT
cdr3_aa: CASSLGFGLAGGVTDTQYF

clone_size: .
j_call: TRBJ2-5
d_call: .
v_call: TRBV4-1
cdr3_nt: TGCGCCAGCAGGGACTGGGCAGGGGCTCTTGGGACCCAGTACTTC
cdr3_aa: CASRDWAGALGTQYF

clone_size: .
j_call: TRBJ2-7
d_call: TRBD2
v_call: TRBV2
cdr3_nt: TGTGCCAGCAGTACAACACGGGGGGGTTGGGAGCAGTACTTC
cdr3_aa: CASSTTRGGWEQYF

clone_size: .
j_call: TRBJ2-5
d_call: TRBD2
v_call: TRBV4-2
cdr3_nt: TGTGCCAGCAGCCCAATCGCCGGGACTAGCGGGAGCTCAGAGACCCAGTACTTC
cdr3_aa: CASSPIAGTSGSSETQYF